This is a list of T cell receptor beta chains from one sample in a study of CD8+CD57+ T cells in acquired aplastic anemia. TCRdb processed the reads anew with MiXCR; each CDR3 protein has one entry. The table records 260,000 or so distinct CDR3 sequences, approximately 82% of them present only once. Sequenced sample: sorted CD4+, CD8+, or CD8+CD57+ T cells (not recorded which) from PBMCs. Receptors originate from a human donor with aplastic anemia. Each CDR3 is given with its conserved first and last residue. The D gene is left open where the match is weak. Not all rows give a size; the values are once, few, many and, for expanded clones, a class.

CASSAGTASNYGYTF TGTGCCAGCAGCGCCGGGACAGCGTCTAACTATGGCTACACCTTC TRBD1 TRBJ1-2 . TRBV9
CASSLRGTLTDTQYF TGCGCCAGCAGCTTGCGTGGGACCCTCACAGATACGCAGTATTTT . TRBJ2-3 . TRBV5-1
CASSVGVCRNHPQHF TGTGCCAGCAGCGTAGGGGTCTGCAGAAACCACCCCCAGCATTTT . TRBJ1-5 . TRBV2
CASSRAGGADTQHFF TGTGCCAGCAGCAGAGCTGGAGGGGCCGATACGCAGCATTTCTTC . TRBJ2-1 . TRBV7-8
CVSSVEDYPILNTEAFF TGTGTCAGCAGCGTAGAGGACTACCCGATCCTGAACACTGAAGCTTTCTTT . TRBJ1-1 . TRBV9
CSVATRGGDPDTQYF TGCAGCGTTGCCACGCGAGGGGGTGACCCAGATACGCAGTATTTT . TRBJ2-3 few TRBV29-1
CASSFTGLASNEQFF TGTGCCAGCAGCTTTACGGGACTAGCGTCCAATGAGCAGTTCTTC TRBD2 TRBJ2-1 medium-sized TRBV12-3/TRBV12-4
CASSLDRTGNTDDFF TGTGCCAGCAGCTTAGATAGAACAGGGAACACTGATGATTTCTTT . TRBJ1-1 . TRBV7-4
CAYEVAAYQETQHF TGTGCCTACGAGGTAGCGGCGTACCAAGAGACCCAGCATTTT . TRBJ1-5 few TRBV7-9
CSAGGAIQETQYF TGCAGTGCCGGAGGAGCGATCCAAGAGACCCAGTACTTC . TRBJ2-5 . TRBV20-1
CAISESAFPYEQYF TGTGCCATCAGTGAGTCAGCCTTCCCCTACGAGCAGTACTTC . TRBJ2-7 . TRBV10-3
CASSFTNGQGGNTEAFF TGTGCCAGCAGCTTTACTAACGGACAGGGAGGAAACACTGAAGCTTTCTTT TRBD1 TRBJ1-1 few TRBV5-4
CASASGLAGGYTF TGTGCTAGTGCCTCAGGCCTTGCAGGTGGCTACACCTTC . TRBJ1-2 . TRBV12-5
CASSLSLAGGGDEYF TGTGCCAGCAGCTTAAGTCTAGCGGGAGGAGGGGACGAGTACTTC TRBD2 TRBJ2-5 . TRBV7-9
CASGFGGGAEQYF TGTGCCAGCGGGTTCGGGGGCGGAGCCGAGCAGTATTTT . TRBJ2-3 . TRBV7-2
CASSLGRGGSSNEQFF TGTGCCAGCAGCTTGGGGAGGGGCGGGAGCAGCAATGAGCAGTTCTTC TRBD2 TRBJ2-1 . TRBV5-6
CATSRGLAGGYNEQFF TGTGCCACCAGCAGAGGACTAGCGGGGGGGTATAATGAGCAGTTCTTC TRBD2 TRBJ2-1 . TRBV15
CASSLGADRYTF TGTGCCAGCAGCTTAGGGGCAGACCGCTACACCTTC . TRBJ1-2 . TRBV11-3
CASHLAGGTHTHYF TGTGCCAGCCACTTAGCGGGAGGGACCCATACCCACTATTTT TRBD2 TRBJ2-3 . TRBV7-9
CAISEAQGFEKLSF TGTGCCATCAGTGAAGCGCAGGGTTTTGAAAAACTGTCTTTT . TRBJ1-4 . TRBV6-5
CAISESSRGPSYEQYF TGTGCCATCAGTGAGTCTTCGCGGGGGCCGTCCTACGAGCAGTACTTC . TRBJ2-7 . TRBV10-3
CASSDGQGAGGYTF TGTGCCAGCAGCGACGGACAGGGGGCAGGTGGCTACACCTTC TRBD1 TRBJ1-2 . TRBV9
CASSSDRDKLPHHYTF TGTGCCAGCAGCTCGGACAGGGACAAGCTACCCCACCACTACACCTTC TRBD1 TRBJ1-2 . TRBV7-9
CATSRGSDNDNEHF TGTGCCACCAGCCGAGGAAGCGATAACGACAACGAGCACTTC . TRBJ2-5 . TRBV7-2
CASSLHRVEGYF TGTGCCAGCAGCTTGCACAGGGTCGAGGGGTACTTC . TRBJ2-7 . TRBV7-9
CATSRQFHEQYF TGTGCCACCAGCAGACAGTTCCACGAGCAGTACTTC . TRBJ2-7 . TRBV5-6
CASSFQGGPGALFF TGTGCCAGCAGCTTTCAGGGGGGCCCCGGGGCGCTGTTTTTC . TRBJ2-5 . TRBV7-9
CASSYQTTGTEAFF TGTGCCAGCAGTTACCAAACCACAGGGACTGAAGCTTTCTTT . TRBJ1-1 . TRBV6-5
CASSLGQNNSDTFYF TGTGCCAGCAGCTTGGGACAGAACAATAGCGACACCTTCTATTTT TRBD1 TRBJ2-3 . TRBV7-8
CAGQGAGETQHFW TGTGCCGGACAGGGGGCTGGGGAGACCCAGCACTTCTGG TRBD1 TRBJ2-7 . TRBV7-9
CASSLGQGERNEQFF TGTGCCAGCAGCTTGGGACAGGGTGAGCGGAATGAGCAGTTCTTC TRBD1 TRBJ2-1 . TRBV5-1
CAYGVAPTQETQYF TGTGCCTACGGGGTAGCTCCGACACAAGAGACCCAGTACTTC . TRBJ2-5 once TRBV11-1
CASSVAGGGEQYF TGTGCCAGCAGTGTAGCGGGGGGAGGCGAGCAGTACTTC TRBD2 TRBJ2-7 . TRBV2
CARNLARKNKHYF TGTGCCAGAAACTTAGCTCGGAAGAACAAGCACTATTTT . TRBJ2-3 . TRBV7-9
CASGTGGIHEQFF TGTGCCAGCGGGACAGGGGGGATCCATGAGCAGTTCTTC TRBD1 TRBJ2-1 . TRBV9
CASSFAHRELSF TGTGCCAGCAGCTTTGCACATAGGGAGCTGTCTTTT . TRBJ2-2 . TRBV2
CATTRGSEQVTQYF TGTGCCACCACAAGAGGCAGCGAGCAAGTGACCCAGTACTTC . TRBJ2-5 . TRBV7-3
CASMAGFRSNQPQHF TGTGCCAGCATGGCCGGGTTTAGGAGCAATCAGCCCCAGCATTTT . TRBJ1-5 . TRBV2
CASTLGGVPSGANVLTF TGTGCCAGCACCTTGGGGGGGGTCCCCTCTGGGGCCAACGTCCTGACTTTC TRBD2 TRBJ2-6 few TRBV5-6
CASSVVPADTDLGYF TGTGCCAGCAGCGTAGTACCCGCGGACACAGATTTGGGGTATTTT . TRBJ2-3 once TRBV7-9
CASGPSGPSGSETHF TGTGCCAGCGGACCTTCCGGTCCTAGCGGTTCAGAGACCCACTTT . TRBJ1-6 . TRBV19
CASSLTEGAHEQPLHF TGTGCCAGCAGCTTAACGGAGGGGGCCCACGAGCAGCCCCTCCACTTT TRBD1 TRBJ1-6 . TRBV7-3
CASSVGWNTEAFF TGTGCCAGCAGCGTAGGTTGGAACACTGAAGCTTTCTTT . TRBJ1-1 . TRBV9
CASSDGGTDKQFF TGTGCCAGCAGTGATGGGGGCACAGATAAGCAGTTCTTC . TRBJ2-1 . TRBV2
CASSVGTGQYSNQPQQF TGTGCCAGCAGCGTAGGCACAGGGCAATATAGCAATCAGCCCCAGCAATTC . TRBJ1-5 . TRBV9
CASSFHSDRTALSF TGTGCCAGCAGCTTTCATTCCGACAGGACAGCCCTCTCCTTT . TRBJ1-6 . TRBV7-8
CASSQGQGRNQPQHF TGCGCCAGCAGCCAGGGACAGGGGAGGAATCAGCCCCAGCATTTT TRBD1 TRBJ1-5 many TRBV4-3
CSVDQDRGRRSETQYF TGCAGCGTTGATCAGGACAGGGGGCGTAGGTCGGAGACCCAGTACTTC TRBD1 TRBJ2-5 . TRBV29-1
CASSVDLTGSSEAFF TGTGCCAGCAGCGTAGATCTGACAGGGTCCTCTGAAGCTTTCTTT TRBD1 TRBJ1-1 . TRBV9
CSATDRAAATNEKLFF TGCAGTGCCACGGACAGGGCCGCCGCAACTAATGAAAAACTGTTTTTT TRBD1 TRBJ1-4 few TRBV20-1
CASSLTSGRSNEQFF TGTGCCAGCAGCTTGACGAGCGGGAGAAGCAATGAGCAGTTCTTC TRBD2 TRBJ2-1 . TRBV7-9
CASSLDSYGYTF TGTGCCAGCAGTTTAGACAGCTATGGCTACACCTTC . TRBJ1-2 . TRBV12-3/TRBV12-4